The rows below give T cell receptor beta chains drawn from one sample of a study of T cell changes during pregnancy in multiple sclerosis. Sequenced by immunoSEQ multiplex PCR; TCRdb stores in-frame clones only, minus some. The sample contains fewer than 65,000 clones, less than 95% of which appear only once. The input for sequencing was CD4+ T cells from peripheral blood mononuclear cells, taken in the third trimester of pregnancy. These receptors all stem from a female donor with multiple sclerosis, enrolled in a pregnancy study. CDR3s include the opening cysteine and the closing phenylalanine or tryptophan. D genes are given only for firm matches. The listing skips clone size in some rows; elsewhere it reads once, few, many or a size class.

TRBD2 | TRBJ2-1 | - | TRBV15 | TGTGCCACCAGCAGAAGGCGGGAGTCAGGCTCCTACAATGAGCAGTTCTTC | CATSRRRESGSYNEQFF
TRBD2 | TRBJ2-2 | - | TRBV19 | TGTGCCAGTAGTATGGGTAGCGGGAGAAGGTACACCGGGGAGCTGTTTTTT | CASSMGSGRRYTGELFF
TRBD1 | TRBJ1-2 | - | TRBV14 | TGTGCCAGCAGCCAGACCGGGACAGGGGACCTTAGAGGCTACACCTTC | CASSQTGTGDLRGYTF
TRBD1 | TRBJ2-7 | once | TRBV5-1 | TGCGCCAGCAGCTTGTATAGGACAGGGGGTTACGAGCAGTACTTC | CASSLYRTGGYEQYF
- | TRBJ1-1 | - | TRBV28 | TGTGCCAGCAGTTTAGGGACCGGACAGTACTGG | CASSLGTGQYW
TRBD1 | TRBJ2-5 | - | TRBV11-3 | TGTGCCAGCACCCAGGGACAGTACCAAGAGACCCAGTACTTC | CASTQGQYQETQYF
- | TRBJ2-7 | - | TRBV6-5 | TGTGCCAGCAGTCGGACTGCTGGGACTTACGAGCAGTACTTC | CASSRTAGTYEQYF
TRBD2 | TRBJ2-3 | - | TRBV6-1 | TGTGCCACCCATACGACTAGCCGGGGAACAGATACGCAGTATTTT | CATHTTSRGTDTQYF
- | TRBJ1-2 | - | TRBV11-3 | TGTGCCAGCAGCGCGACACCTAACTATGGCTACACCTTC | CASSATPNYGYTF
TRBD2 | TRBJ2-1 | - | TRBV4-2 | TGTGCCAGCAGCCAAGACACTTCTACTAGCGGGAGGGCGGGGCAGTTCTTC | CASSQDTSTSGRAGQFF
- | TRBJ1-1 | - | TRBV15 | TGTGCCACCAGCAGGGACTTCATGAACACTGAAGCTTTCTTT | CATSRDFMNTEAFF
- | TRBJ2-4 | - | TRBV7-2 | TGTGCCAGCAGCTTAGGAACGCCAGGGTCCATTCAGTACTTC | CASSLGTPGSIQYF
TRBD1 | TRBJ2-7 | - | TRBV29-1 | TGCAGCGTTGGGACAGGGACCACCTACGAGCAGTACTTC | CSVGTGTTYEQYF
TRBD1 | TRBJ1-1 | - | TRBV28 | TGTGCCAGCAGTTTATCAGGGGGGTCCACTGAAGCTTTCTTT | CASSLSGGSTEAFF
TRBD1 | TRBJ1-5 | - | TRBV30 | TGTGCCTGGATTTACTCCCCGGGACAGGAAAATAGCAATCAGCCCCAGCATTTT | CAWIYSPGQENSNQPQHF
TRBD2 | TRBJ2-1 | - | TRBV5-1 | TGCGCCAGCAGCTTCGTTAGCGGGAGAGGAAATGAGCAGTTCTTC | CASSFVSGRGNEQFF
TRBD2 | TRBJ2-7 | - | TRBV28 | TGTGCCAGCACCCCTGGCACTAGCGGGAGGGCACTCTACGAGCAGTACTTC | CASTPGTSGRALYEQYF
- | TRBJ2-6 | - | TRBV14 | TGTGCCAGCAGCCGATTACGAGGGGGCTCTGGGGCCAACGTCCTGACTTTC | CASSRLRGGSGANVLTF
TRBD1 | TRBJ2-4 | - | TRBV2 | TGTGCCAGTCGACGCCGGGACAGCAAAAACATTCAGTACTTC | CASRRRDSKNIQYF
- | TRBJ1-2 | - | TRBV13 | TGTGCCAGCAGCCCCGGCAGGGGCGCCGGCTATGGCTACACCTTC | CASSPGRGAGYGYTF
TRBD1 | TRBJ1-5 | - | TRBV6-1 | TGTGCCAGCAAACTGACAGGGGAGAATCAGCCCCAGCATTTT | CASKLTGENQPQHF
- | TRBJ1-1 | - | TRBV20-1 | TGCAGTGCTACGTACACTGAAGCTTTCTTT | CSATYTEAFF
- | TRBJ1-2 | - | TRBV29-1 | TGCAGCGTTGGATCGAAGGGGGATGGCTACACCTTC | CSVGSKGDGYTF
TRBD1 | TRBJ1-1 | - | TRBV9 | TGTGCCAGCAGCGTAGGAGGACAGGGTCTGTGGACTGAAGCTTTCTTT | CASSVGGQGLWTEAFF
TRBD2 | TRBJ2-1 | - | TRBV28 | TGTGCCAGCAGTTCCAATCTAGCGGGAGGCTACAATGAGCAGTTCTTC | CASSSNLAGGYNEQFF
TRBD1 | TRBJ2-7 | - | TRBV4-1 | TGCGCCAGCGGGGACAGATCGGGCAAGCAGTACTTC | CASGDRSGKQYF
- | TRBJ2-7 | - | TRBV2 | TGTGCCAGCAGTGAACTTCGGGGGAGTTATTACGAGCAGTACTTC | CASSELRGSYYEQYF
- | TRBJ2-1 | - | TRBV5-1 | TGCGCCAGCAGCTTGGCTGCAGGGTCCTACAATGAGCAGTTCTTC | CASSLAAGSYNEQFF
- | TRBJ1-1 | - | TRBV10-3 | TGTGCCATCAGTTCAAGTCGTACAGGGAACACTGAAGCTTTCTTT | CAISSSRTGNTEAFF
- | TRBJ2-7 | - | TRBV5-1 | TGCGCCAGCAGCTTTTCCAGGGGCGAGCAGTACTTC | CASSFSRGEQYF
TRBD2 | TRBJ2-2 | - | TRBV5-1 | TGCGCCAGCAGCTTGGCCCGGCTAGCGGCGAACACCGGGGAGCTGTTTTTT | CASSLARLAANTGELFF
- | TRBJ1-2 | - | TRBV14 | TGTGCCAGCAGCCAAGATTTTAAGGGGCTCAACTATGGCTACACCTTC | CASSQDFKGLNYGYTF
- | TRBJ1-1 | - | TRBV30 | TGTGCCTCCCTCCGACGAGGGAACACTGAAGCTTTCTTT | CASLRRGNTEAFF
TRBD2 | TRBJ2-1 | - | TRBV18 | TGTGCCAGCTCACCAAGGGCTAGCGGGGGAAGCTACAATGAGCAGTTCTTC | CASSPRASGGSYNEQFF
- | TRBJ2-7 | - | TRBV5-4 | TGTGCCAGCAGCGATTCCTACGAGCAGTACTTC | CASSDSYEQYF
TRBD1 | TRBJ2-2 | once | TRBV7-6 | TGTGCCAGCAGCCCCAGGGGGACCTCCGGGGAGCTGTTTTTT | CASSPRGTSGELFF